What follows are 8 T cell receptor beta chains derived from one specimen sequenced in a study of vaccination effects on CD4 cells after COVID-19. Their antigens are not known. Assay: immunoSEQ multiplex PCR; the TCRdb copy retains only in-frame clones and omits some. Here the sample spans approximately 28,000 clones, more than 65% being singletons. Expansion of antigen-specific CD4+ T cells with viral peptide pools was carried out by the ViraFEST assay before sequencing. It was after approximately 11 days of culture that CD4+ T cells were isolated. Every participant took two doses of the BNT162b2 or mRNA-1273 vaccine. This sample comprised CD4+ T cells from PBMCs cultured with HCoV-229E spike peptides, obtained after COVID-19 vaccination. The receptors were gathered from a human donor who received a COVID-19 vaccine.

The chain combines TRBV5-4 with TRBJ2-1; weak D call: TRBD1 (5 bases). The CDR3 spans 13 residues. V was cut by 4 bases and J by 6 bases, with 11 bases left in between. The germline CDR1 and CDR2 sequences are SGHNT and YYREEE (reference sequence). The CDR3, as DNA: TGTGCCAGCAGCGTCGACAGACGCAATGAGCAGTTCTTC. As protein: CASSVDRRNEQFF.

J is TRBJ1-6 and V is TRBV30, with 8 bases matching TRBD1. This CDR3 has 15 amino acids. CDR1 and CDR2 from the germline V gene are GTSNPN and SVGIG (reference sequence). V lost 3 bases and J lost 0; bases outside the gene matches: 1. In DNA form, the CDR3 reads TGTGCCTGGAGAACAGGGGGCTCCTATAATTCACCCCTCCACTTT. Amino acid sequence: CAWRTGGSYNSPLHF.

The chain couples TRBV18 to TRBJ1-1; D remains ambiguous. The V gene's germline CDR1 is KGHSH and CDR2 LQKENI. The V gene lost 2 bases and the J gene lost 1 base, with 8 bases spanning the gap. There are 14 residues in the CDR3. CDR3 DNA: TGTGCCAGCTCACCATCTCCCGCGAACACTGAAGCTTTCTTT. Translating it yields CASSPSPANTEAFF. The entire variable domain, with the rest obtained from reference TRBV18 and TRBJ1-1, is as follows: NAGVMQNPRHLVRRRGQEARLRCSPMKGHSHVYWYRQLPEEGLKFMVYLQKENIIDESGMPKERFSAEFPKEGPSILRIQQVVRGDSAAYFCASSPSPANTEAFFGQGTRLTVV.

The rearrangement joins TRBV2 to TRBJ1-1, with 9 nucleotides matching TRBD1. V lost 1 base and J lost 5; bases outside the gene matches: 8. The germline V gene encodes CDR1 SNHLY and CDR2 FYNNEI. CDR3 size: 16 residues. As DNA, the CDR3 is TGTGCCAGCAGTGAAGTGATTAGACAGGGGGGAACTGAAGCTTTCTTT. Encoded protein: CASSEVIRQGGTEAFF.

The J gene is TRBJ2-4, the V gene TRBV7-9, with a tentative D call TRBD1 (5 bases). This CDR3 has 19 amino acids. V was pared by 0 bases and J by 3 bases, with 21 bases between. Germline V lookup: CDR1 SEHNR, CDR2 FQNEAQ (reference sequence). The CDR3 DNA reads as TGTGCCAGCAGCTTAGCTCCCCCTACAGGAAAAAATAACAAAAACATTCAGTACTTC. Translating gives CASSLAPPTGKNNKNIQYF. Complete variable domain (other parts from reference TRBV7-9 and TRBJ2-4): DTGVSQNPRHKITKRGQNVTFRCDPISEHNRLYWYRQTLGQGPEFLTYFQNEAQLEKSRLLSDRFSAERPKGSFSTLEIQRTEQGDSAMYLCASSLAPPTGKNNKNIQYFGAGTRLSVL.

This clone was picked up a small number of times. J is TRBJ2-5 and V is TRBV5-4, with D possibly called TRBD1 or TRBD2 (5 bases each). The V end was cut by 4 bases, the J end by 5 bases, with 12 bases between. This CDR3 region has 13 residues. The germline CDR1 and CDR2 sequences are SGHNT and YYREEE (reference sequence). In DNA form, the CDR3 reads TGTGCCAGCAGCGGCCGGGACGGGGAGACCCAGTACTTC. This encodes CASSGRDGETQYF.

CDR3 amino acids: CASSESYGRTDTQYF. As DNA, the CDR3 is TGTGCCAGCAGTGAATCCTACGGGAGGACAGATACGCAGTATTTT. The chain recombines TRBV6-1 with TRBJ2-3; TRBD2 agrees at 7 bases. CDR1 is MNHNS, CDR2 SASEGT, per germline. The ends lost 2 bases at V and 3 bases at J; junction bases unmatched: 5. The CDR3 runs 15 residues.

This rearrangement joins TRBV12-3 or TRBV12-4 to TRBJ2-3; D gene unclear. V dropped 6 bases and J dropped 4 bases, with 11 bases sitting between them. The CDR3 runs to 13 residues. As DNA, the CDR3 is TGTGCCAGCAGCTTGGACGTGTCAGATACGCAGTATTTT. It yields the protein CASSLDVSDTQYF.